This TCR beta chain derives from a study of T-cell reconstitution after alpha-beta-depleted transplantation in children. Study-level points and caveats: Newly produced T cells mostly provided counts and TCRbeta diversity after one year, as hyperexpanded clones declined. The high TCRbeta diversity at day 60 in some patients came from surviving recipient T cells and thymic progenitors. At around two months after transplant, the alpha-beta T cells were reportedly derived from several hundred expanded clones that came from non-depleted graft cells.

This clonotype was counted many times. The target antigen is unknown. Unique molecular identifiers were incorporated into the prepared TCRbeta library. TCRdb fed the PCR reads into MiXCR, producing one record per CDR3 protein. In the table there are approximately 97,000 distinct CDR3 sequences, under 7% of which are singletons. The germline V gene has CDR1 SGHRS and CDR2 YFSETQ. This CDR3 region has 15 residues. Trimming cost V 4 bases and J 2 bases, with 10 bases left between them. The sequenced sample was PBMCs, mostly from graft donor cells, obtained 60 days after TCRalphabeta/CD19-depleted stem cell transplant. This clonotype originated in a female patient between 2 and 15 years old who had a stem cell transplant for Fanconi anemia, so the T cells may come from the graft donor. The J gene is TRBJ2-6, the V gene TRBV5-1; D is unclear. This CDR3 is CASSVTSTGANVLTF. The CDR3 nucleotides are TGCGCCAGCAGCGTAACCAGCACTGGGGCCAACGTCCTGACTTTC. The full variable domain, with the rest looked up from reference TRBV5-1 and TRBJ2-6, is KAGVTQTPRYLIKTRGQQVTLSCSPISGHRSVSWYQQTPGQGLQFLFEYFSETQRNKGNFPGRFSGRQFSNSRSEMNVSTLELGDSALYLCASSVTSTGANVLTFGAGSRLTVL.